This TCR beta chain was observed in a study of blood T cell repertoires in COVID-19. On the study more broadly: T cells, B-cell-depleted T cells, or PBMCs provided the cDNA or gDNA that served as material.

This clone has a single count. Under the authors' procedure: Amplified reference gene primers provided the basis for estimating nucleated cell counts. Produced via immunoSEQ multiplex PCR; TCRdb's table is partial and in-frame only. V, J and clone size are those of that table, while D and trimming were read from the DNA. Of about 100,000 clones in the sample, 85% were seen once. Germline CDR1 reads KGHDR; CDR2 reads SFDVKD. V gave up 3 bases and J gave up 7 bases; unmatched junction bases: 1. The CDR3 is 15 amino acids. The source of this sequence is a woman in her 70s with active or convalescent COVID-19. The chain is built from TRBV24-1 and TRBJ2-1; 14 bases are a match to TRBD2. The material sequenced was peripheral blood. In DNA form, the CDR3 reads TGTGCCACCAGTGATGGGACTAGCGGGGGAAATGAGCAGTTCTTC. Translation: CATSDGTSGGNEQFF.